There are many counts of the clone carrying this TCR beta chain. Its antigen is not known. These data come from a study of T cells in Graves' hyperthyroidism and ophthalmopathy. Study findings and constraints: The blood repertoire included most of the expanded thyroid clonotypes above 0.001. Ophthalmopathy stood apart from stable hyperthyroidism in a 13 V-J model.

CDR3 length: 12 residues. Per germline, CDR1 SNHLY and CDR2 FYNNEI. V lost 8 bases and J 5 bases, leaving 12 bases between the germline ends. Clinical symptoms, serum thyroxine and TRAb, thyroid ultrasound and orbital computed tomography together formed the diagnostic basis. RNA transcripts gave rise to amplified TCR beta CDR3 regions. Researchers ran a first-round RT-PCR on the TCR CDR3 using the HTBI primer set. TCRdb ran MiXCR on the multiplex PCR reads and lists one entry per CDR3 protein. The repertoire includes 500,000 to 800,000 distinct CDR3 sequences, 45% of them detected once, and about 7.2% sits in the top ten.

Source material: peripheral blood or thyroid tissue (not recorded which). The TCR originated in an adult man with Graves' disease, either hyperthyroidism or ophthalmopathy (not recorded which). V usage is TRBV2 and J usage is TRBJ2-5; D may be TRBD1 (6 bases). The CDR3 sequence: CASRQVGETQYF. The CDR3 coding sequence is TGTGCCAGCCGACAGGTGGGGGAGACCCAGTACTTC.